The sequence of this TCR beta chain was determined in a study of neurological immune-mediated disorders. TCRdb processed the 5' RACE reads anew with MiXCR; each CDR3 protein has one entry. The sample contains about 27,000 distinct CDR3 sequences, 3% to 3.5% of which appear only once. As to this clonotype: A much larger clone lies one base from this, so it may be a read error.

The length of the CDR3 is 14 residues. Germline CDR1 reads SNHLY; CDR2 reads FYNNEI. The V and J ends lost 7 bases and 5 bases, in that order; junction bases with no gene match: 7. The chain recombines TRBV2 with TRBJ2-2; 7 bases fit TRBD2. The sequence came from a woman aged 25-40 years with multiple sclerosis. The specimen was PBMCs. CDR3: CASMRESSTGELFF. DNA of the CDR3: TGTGCCAGCATGCGGGAGTCTAGTACCGGGGAGCTGTTTTTT.